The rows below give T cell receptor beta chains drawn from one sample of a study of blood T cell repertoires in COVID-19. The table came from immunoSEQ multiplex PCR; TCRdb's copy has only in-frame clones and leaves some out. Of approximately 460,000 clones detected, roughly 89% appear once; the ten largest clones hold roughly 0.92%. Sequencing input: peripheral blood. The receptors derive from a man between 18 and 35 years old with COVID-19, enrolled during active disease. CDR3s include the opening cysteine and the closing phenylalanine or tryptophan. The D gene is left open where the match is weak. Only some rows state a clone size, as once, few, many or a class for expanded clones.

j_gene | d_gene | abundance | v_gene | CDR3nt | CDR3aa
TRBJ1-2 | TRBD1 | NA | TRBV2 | TGTGCCAGCAGGGACAGGGCCTATGGCTACACCTTC | CASRDRAYGYTF
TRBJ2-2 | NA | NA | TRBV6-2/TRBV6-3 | TGTGCCAGCAGTGAGGGGCAGGGGATTTCCGGGGAGCTGTTTTTT | CASSEGQGISGELFF
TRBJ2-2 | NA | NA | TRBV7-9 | TGTGCCAGCAGCTTGAGGGCCGGGGAGCTGTTTTTT | CASSLRAGELFF
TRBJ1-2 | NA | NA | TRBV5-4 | TGTGCCAGCGTGGGAGGGAGCGGTGGCTACACCTTC | CASVGGSGGYTF
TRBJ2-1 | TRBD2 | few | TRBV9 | TGTGCCAGCAGCGTAGGAGCGGGAGATGAGCAGTTCTTC | CASSVGAGDEQFF
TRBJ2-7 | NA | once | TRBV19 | TGTGCCAGTAGTATCGGTGGCAGGGACTCCTACGAGCAGTACTTC | CASSIGGRDSYEQYF
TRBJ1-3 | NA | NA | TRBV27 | TGTGCCAGCAGTTTAAGAGGAGGGTCTGGAAACACCATATATTTT | CASSLRGGSGNTIYF
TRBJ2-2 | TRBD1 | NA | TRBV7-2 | TGTGCCAGCAGCCCTGGACAGGGGGCGGGCCCCGGGGAGCTGTTTTTT | CASSPGQGAGPGELFF
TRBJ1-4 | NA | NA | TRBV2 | TGTGCCAGCAGCAGGGAGGGCCCACTGTTTTTT | CASSREGPLFF
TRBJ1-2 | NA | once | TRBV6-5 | TGTGCCAGCCGCACGGGGGGGCGCCTTGGCTACACCTTC | CASRTGGRLGYTF
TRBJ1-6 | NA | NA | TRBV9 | TGTGCCAGCAGTAGGGGTGAGGCTAGCTCCTATAATTCACCCCTCCACTTT | CASSRGEASSYNSPLHF
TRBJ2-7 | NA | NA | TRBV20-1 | TGCAGTGCTAGAGAGAAACAGAAGCAGTACTTC | CSAREKQKQYF
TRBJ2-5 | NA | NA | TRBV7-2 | TGTGCCAGCAGCCCCTCCGGACAACTAAAAGAGACCCAGTACTTC | CASSPSGQLKETQYF
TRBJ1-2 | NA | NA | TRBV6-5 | TGTGCCACCCTGGGGGCAACGAACTATGGCTACACCTTC | CATLGATNYGYTF
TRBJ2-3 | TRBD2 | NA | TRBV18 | TGTGCCAGCTCACCCCTAGCGGGGGAGGGTGCAGATACGCAGTATTTT | CASSPLAGEGADTQYF
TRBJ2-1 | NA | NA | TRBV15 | TGTGCCACCAGCAGAGATCGGGGCAATGAGCAGTTCTTC | CATSRDRGNEQFF
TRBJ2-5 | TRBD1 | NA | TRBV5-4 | TGTGCCAGCAGCCAGACAGGGTTTGAGACCCAGTACTTC | CASSQTGFETQYF
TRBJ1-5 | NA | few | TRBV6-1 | TGTGCCAGCAGTGAGTTATCGAGGCAGCCCCAGCATTTT | CASSELSRQPQHF
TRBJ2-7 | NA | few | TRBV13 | TGTGCCAGCAGCTCATCAGGAACCTACGAGCAGTACTTC | CASSSSGTYEQYF
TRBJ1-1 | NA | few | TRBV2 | TGTGCCAGCAGTCAGTCTGAAGCTTTCTTT | CASSQSEAFF
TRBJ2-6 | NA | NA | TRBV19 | TGTGCCAGTACAGAAGGGGGAGCTGGGGCCAACGTCCTGACTTTC | CASTEGGAGANVLTF
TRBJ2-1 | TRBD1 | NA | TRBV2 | TGTGCCAGTGCGCGGACAGGGAACTACAATGAGCAGTTCTTC | CASARTGNYNEQFF
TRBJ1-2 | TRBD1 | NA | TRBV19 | TGTGCCAGTAGTACCGCGACAGGGGTCTATGGCTACACCTTC | CASSTATGVYGYTF
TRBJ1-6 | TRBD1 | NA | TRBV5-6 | TGTGCCAGCAGCGTAAACCGGGACAGCGATTCACCCCTCCACTTT | CASSVNRDSDSPLHF
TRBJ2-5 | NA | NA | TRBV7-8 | TGTGCCAGCAGCTTTGGGCCAGGGAAGACCCAGTACTTC | CASSFGPGKTQYF
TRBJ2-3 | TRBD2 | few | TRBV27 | TGTGCCAGCAGTTTGACTAGCGGGACCTCCGATACGCAGTATTTT | CASSLTSGTSDTQYF
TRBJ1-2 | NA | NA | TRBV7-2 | TGTGCCAGCAGCCCCTCATTCGGGGGTGACTATGGCTACACCTTC | CASSPSFGGDYGYTF
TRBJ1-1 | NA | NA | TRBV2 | TGTGCCAGCAGGTCTCAGGCACAGTCGGGAACTGAAGCTTTCTTT | CASRSQAQSGTEAFF
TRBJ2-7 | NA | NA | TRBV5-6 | TGTGCCAGCAGCTTACCTGGACAGTTTAACGAGCAGTACTTC | CASSLPGQFNEQYF
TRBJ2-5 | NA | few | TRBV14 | TGTGCCAGCAGCCAAGACCCCTTGCAAGCAGAGACCCAGTACTTC | CASSQDPLQAETQYF
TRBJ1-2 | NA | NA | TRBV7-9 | TGTGCCAGCAGCTCAAGTGCAGCGCTCGGCTATGGCTACACCTTC | CASSSSAALGYGYTF
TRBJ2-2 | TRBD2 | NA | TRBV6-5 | TGTGCCAGTTCTAGCGGGGGCCTGAACACCGGGGAGCTGTTTTTT | CASSSGGLNTGELFF